The 10 T cell receptor beta chains reported below all come from one sample, sequenced in a study of CXCR3-negative and CXCR3-positive naive CD8 T cells. Regarding the study as a whole: For CXCR3-positive naive cells, TRB CDR3s were more hydrophobic than those of CXCR3-negative naive cells.

These receptors have no known antigen. The libraries of TRB cDNA were constructed through 5' RACE using UMI labels. Reanalyzing the 5' RACE reads, TCRdb keeps one entry per CDR3 protein, without DNA. Here the sample table reports some 100,000 distinct CDR3 sequences. Sequenced: naive CXCR3+ CD8+ T cells from blood. As for subset: CD45RO-CCR7+CD27+CD95- naive CD8+ T cells expressing CXCR3 (TNR3+). The receptors shown here come from a human donor in good health. Some clones in this sample may be carry-over from other donors' samples.

This rearrangement joins TRBV3-1 to TRBJ2-5; no DNA is available, so the TRBD1 call from TCRdb remains unchecked. Germline V CDR1 and CDR2: LGHDT, YNNKEL (reference sequence). CDR3 size: 16 residues. CDR3: CASSQHPGQGFETQYF.

This chain uses TRBV20-1 with TRBJ2-7; TCRdb designates TRBD1, a call that cannot be tested without DNA. This CDR3 contains 16 residues. Germline V CDR1 and CDR2: DFQATT, SNEGSKA (reference sequence). CDR3: CSACRDRHPAAYEQYF.

The V gene is TRBV7-3, the J gene TRBJ2-3; there is no DNA to check the TCRdb D call of TRBD1. Germline V gene sequence: CDR1 SGHTA, CDR2 FQGTGA. This CDR3 has 14 residues. The chain's CDR3 is CASSPGVGADTQYF.

The rearrangement links TRBV7-9 to TRBJ2-7; TCRdb returns TRBD2, unconfirmable since there is no DNA. This CDR3 comprises 15 residues. Germline V CDR1 and CDR2: SEHNR, FQNEAQ (reference sequence). The CDR3 loop is CASSNGTSGRGEQYF. Supplemented by reference TRBV7-9 and TRBJ2-7, the full variable domain reads DTGVSQNPRHKITKRGQNVTFRCDPISEHNRLYWYRQTLGQGPEFLTYFQNEAQLEKSRLLSDRFSAERPKGSFSTLEIQRTEQGDSAMYLCASSNGTSGRGEQYFGPGTRLTVT.

The V call is TRBV20-1, the J call TRBJ2-7; with no DNA, the TCRdb D assignment of TRBD1 cannot be verified. Germline V gene lookup returns CDR1 DFQATT and CDR2 SNEGSKA (reference sequence). The CDR3 is 13 amino acids. CDR3 in amino acids: CSARRSGSYEQYF.

V and J are TRBV7-9 and TRBJ2-7; the TRBD2 assignment by TCRdb is unverifiable without DNA. The CDR3 has 18 amino acids. From germline, CDR1 is SEHNR and CDR2 FQNEAQ (reference sequence). The CDR3 spells CASSPKWTSGMGSYEQYF.

The chain joins TRBV20-1 to TRBJ1-1. The CDR3 loop spans 13 amino acids. Germline CDR1 is DFQATT and CDR2 is SNEGSKA (reference sequence). The CDR3 region is CSARVSGYTEAFF.

This chain joins TRBV28 and TRBJ1-5; there is no DNA to check the TCRdb D call of TRBD1. Germline V CDR1 and CDR2: MDHEN, SYDVKM. This CDR3 has 14 residues. CDR3 sequence: CASSSYRGGQPQHF. Full variable domain (missing parts from reference TRBV28 and TRBJ1-5): DVKVTQSSRYLVKRTGEKVFLECVQDMDHENMFWYRQDPGLGLRLIYFSYDVKMKEKGDIPEGYSVSREKKERFSLILESASTNQTSMYLCASSSYRGGQPQHFGDGTRLSIL.

This chain links TRBV5-1 with TRBJ2-7; the TCRdb call, TRBD2, lacks DNA for checking. CDR1 and CDR2 from the germline V gene are SGHRS and YFSETQ. The CDR3 contains 13 residues. The CDR3 loop reads CASSPTAGNEQYF. Filled out from reference TRBV5-1 and TRBJ2-7, the complete variable domain reads KAGVTQTPRYLIKTRGQQVTLSCSPISGHRSVSWYQQTPGQGLQFLFEYFSETQRNKGNFPGRFSGRQFSNSRSEMNVSTLELGDSALYLCASSPTAGNEQYFGPGTRLTVT.

The rearrangement links TRBV5-5 to TRBJ2-7; TCRdb designates TRBD1, a call that cannot be tested without DNA. The CDR3 spans 15 residues. CDR1 and CDR2 (germline): SGHKS, YYEKEE (reference sequence). CDR3 protein: CASSLYTWTGNEQYF. The variable domain in full, completed from reference TRBV5-5 and TRBJ2-7, reads DAGVTQSPTHLIKTRGQQVTLRCSPISGHKSVSWYQQVLGQGPQFIFQYYEKEERGRGNFPDRFSARQFPNYSSELNVNALLLGDSALYLCASSLYTWTGNEQYFGPGTRLTVT.